The 28 T cell receptor beta chains given below trace back to one sample, sequenced in a study of OX40 agonist ivuxolimab in advanced cancers. Library method: the immunoSEQ multiplex PCR assay. The immuneACCESS repertoire file appears here via TCRdb, limited to in-frame rearrangements. These files lack a portion of the clones; in checked studies, under half of the deficit traces to unresolved V genes, and the cause of the others is not known. Here the sample has about 76,000 clones; roughly 80% occur a single time. The ten largest clonotypes hold more than 1.5% of the sample. The material sequenced was CD4+ or CD8+ T cells sorted from blood, taken in a trial of the OX40 agonist ivuxolimab. The receptors were sampled from an adult with an advanced solid tumor such as melanoma, head and neck, liver or kidney cancer.

The chain links TRBV4-1 to TRBJ2-5, with D tentatively TRBD2 (6 bases). The CDR3 length is 13 residues. Trimming pared 3 bases from V and 11 bases from J, leaving 16 bases between. Per germline, CDR1 MGHRA and CDR2 YSYEKL. The CDR3 here is CASSQGLDRWQYF. In nucleotides, the CDR3 is TGCGCCAGCAGCCAGGGACTTGACAGATGGCAGTACTTC.

The chain recombines TRBV19 with TRBJ1-1; a weak D match, TRBD1 (6 bases). The CDR3 is 14 amino acids. The germline gives CDR1 LNHDA, CDR2 SQIVND (reference sequence). Trimming left V 5 bases short and J 0 bases short, with 10 bases between. Here the CDR3 DNA reads TGTGCCAGTAGTGTCGGACAGTTGAACACTGAAGCTTTCTTT. This gives the protein CASSVGQLNTEAFF.

The chain uses TRBV6-6 and TRBJ1-1, with 8 bases fitting TRBD1. V lost 4 bases to trimming and J lost 5 bases; unmatched junction nucleotides: 6. Germline loops: CDR1 MNHNY, CDR2 SVGAGI (reference sequence). This CDR3 has 14 amino acids. The CDR3 region has the DNA TGTGCCAGCAGTTCGGACAGGGTGGGGACTGAAGCTTTCTTT. Its translation: CASSSDRVGTEAFF.

The chain combines TRBV29-1 with TRBJ1-1; D call uncertain. This CDR3 is built from 12 residues. CDR1 and CDR2 (germline): SQVTM, ANQGSEA. V gave up 6 bases and J gave up 6 bases, with 14 bases separating them. The CDR3: CSVQPEQAEAFF. The DNA for the CDR3 is TGCAGCGTCCAACCTGAGCAGGCTGAAGCTTTCTTT. The whole variable domain, filled in from reference TRBV29-1 and TRBJ1-1, reads SAVISQKPSRDICQRGTSLTIQCQVDSQVTMMFWYRQQPGQSLTLIATANQGSEATYESGFVIDKFPISRPNLTFSTLTVSNMSPEDSSIYLCSVQPEQAEAFFGQGTRLTVV.

The chain uses TRBV28 and TRBJ2-5; D ambiguous. Germline CDR1 MDHEN, CDR2 SYDVKM. The CDR3 contains 14 residues. Trimming took off 6 bases at V and 5 bases at J, with 16 bases between the two ends. The DNA of the CDR3 is TGTGCCAGCAGCCCCGGGCCCTCACGGGAGACCCAGTACTTC. Translating it yields CASSPGPSRETQYF.

This chain links TRBV6-1 with TRBJ1-1; 10 nucleotides align to TRBD1. Trimming cost V 11 bases and J 4 bases; bases outside gene matches: 7. CDR1 MNHNS and CDR2 SASEGT come from the germline V gene. The CDR3 has 13 amino acids. The CDR3 loop reads CAVTGGLVTEAFF. In DNA, the CDR3 is TGTGCCGTGACAGGGGGCCTGGTCACTGAAGCTTTCTTT.

This rearrangement joins TRBV5-1 to TRBJ2-7; D gene uncertain. There are 16 residues in the CDR3. The germline CDR1 and CDR2 sequences are SGHRS and YFSETQ. Trimming left V 0 bases short and J 4 bases short, with 17 bases between. The CDR3 nucleotides read TGCGCCAGCAGCTTGGCCGGTCTCCGAGGTTCTTACGAGCAGTACTTC. It is translated as CASSLAGLRGSYEQYF.

This chain links TRBV7-9 with TRBJ1-2; D might be TRBD1 (6 bases). The CDR3 loop spans 14 amino acids. Trimming stripped 1 base from V and 5 bases from J, with 11 bases between. From germline, CDR1 is SEHNR and CDR2 FQNEAQ (reference sequence). Written as DNA, the CDR3 is TGTGCCAGCAGCTTAGAAGGGGGATGGTATGGCTACACCTTC. Protein product: CASSLEGGWYGYTF.

This rearrangement joins TRBV30 to TRBJ2-3; D ambiguous. Trimming removed 0 bases at V and 3 bases at J, with 4 bases between. CDR1 and CDR2 from the germline V gene are GTSNPN and SVGIG (reference sequence). The CDR3 is 12 amino acids. CDR3 sequence reads: CAWSVSTDTQYF. CDR3 sequence (DNA): TGTGCCTGGAGTGTATCTACAGATACGCAGTATTTT.

The chain joins TRBV4-1 to TRBJ1-1; D call uncertain. Germline V CDR1 and CDR2: MGHRA, YSYEKL. V lost 2 bases to trimming and J lost 1 base, with 11 bases between them. This CDR3 has 15 amino acids. In DNA form, the CDR3 reads TGCGCCAGCAGCCAAATCTTTTACGCGAACACTGAAGCTTTCTTT. Encoded protein: CASSQIFYANTEAFF.

The chain joins TRBV5-1 to TRBJ2-1, with a possible D match to TRBD2 (6 bases). The CDR3 extends over 16 amino acids. V lost 4 bases and J 4 bases, leaving 18 bases between the germline ends. CDR1 is SGHRS, CDR2 YFSETQ, per germline. The CDR3 bases are TGCGCCAGCAGCGGGGGGTATAGCGGACCTTACAATGAGCAGTTCTTC. This sequence encodes CASSGGYSGPYNEQFF.

This sequence joins TRBV19 and TRBJ1-5; D is unclear. The germline V gene has CDR1 LNHDA and CDR2 SQIVND (reference sequence). The CDR3 covers 15 residues. V lost 7 bases to trimming and J lost 2 bases, with 15 bases between them. The chain's CDR3 is CASNRIGDRNQPQHF. CDR3 sequence (DNA): TGTGCCAGTAATCGGATTGGGGATCGCAATCAGCCCCAGCATTTT.

The chain recombines TRBV7-2 with TRBJ1-3; D is uncertain. Germline CDR1 is SGHTA and CDR2 is FQGNSA. The CDR3 is 15 residues long. Trimming stripped 1 base from V and 0 bases from J, with 7 bases between. CDR3 coding DNA: TGTGCCAGCAGCTTAGAGGTTTACTCTGGAAACACCATATATTTT. Translated: CASSLEVYSGNTIYF. The full variable domain, in which reference TRBV7-2 and TRBJ1-3 provide the parts outside the CDR3, is GAGVSQSPSNKVTEKGKDVELRCDPISGHTALYWYRQSLGQGLEFLIYFQGNSAPDKSGLPSDRFSAERTGGSVSTLTIQRTQQEDSAVYLCASSLEVYSGNTIYFGEGSWLTVV.

V and J are TRBV7-3 and TRBJ2-3; the D is unclear. Germline CDR1 SGHTA, CDR2 FQGTGA. This CDR3 is 14 amino acids long. Between the trimmed V and J ends, which lost 5 bases and 3 bases, there was a span of 12 bases. The chain's CDR3 is CASSRMGPTDTQYF. The CDR3 DNA is TGTGCCAGCAGCCGGATGGGCCCGACAGATACGCAGTATTTT.

V and J are TRBV6-5 and TRBJ1-2, with TRBD1 identical over 7 bases. J lost 5 bases, V lost 10 bases, and 10 bases had no gene match. The germline CDR1 and CDR2 sequences are MNHEY and SVGAGI. This CDR3 comprises 13 residues. The CDR3 DNA reads TGTGCCACCCTTAAGACAGGGACGTATGGCTACACCTTC. It encodes CATLKTGTYGYTF.

The gene calls are TRBV5-1 and TRBJ1-1; possibly TRBD1 for D (5 bases). CDR1 and CDR2 from the germline V gene are SGHRS and YFSETQ. This CDR3 has 13 amino acids. V lost 3 bases and J lost 4, with 10 bases in between. This chain's CDR3 is CASSYQGSTEAFF. CDR3 nucleotide sequence: TGCGCCAGCAGCTATCAGGGAAGCACTGAAGCTTTCTTT.

The chain joins TRBV5-4 to TRBJ2-5; D perhaps matches TRBD2 (5 bases). Germline assignment: CDR1 SGHNT and CDR2 YYREEE (reference sequence). With 3 bases removed from V and 4 bases from J, the gap between germline ends came to 16 bases. The length of the CDR3 is 15 residues. CDR3 in DNA: TGTGCCAGCAGCTCCAATCAAGGTGGGAGAGAGACCCAGTACTTC. This encodes CASSSNQGGRETQYF.

The chain has TRBV5-1 and TRBJ1-2, with TRBD1 matching 12 bases. V lost 4 bases and J lost 5; bases outside the gene matches: 15. The germline gives CDR1 SGHRS, CDR2 YFSETQ. The CDR3 contains 18 residues. The CDR3 region is CASSLEPGTGGAFYGYTF. The CDR3 DNA is TGCGCCAGCAGCCTCGAACCCGGGACAGGGGGCGCATTTTATGGCTACACCTTC.

This clone is labeled medium-sized. The chain carries TRBV7-9 and TRBJ2-7, with D possibly matching TRBD1 (6 bases). Germline CDR1 is SEHNR and CDR2 is FQNEAQ (reference sequence). With 4 bases removed from V and 3 bases from J, the gap between germline ends came to 7 bases. This CDR3 is built from 12 residues. This CDR3 is CASSSQGYEQYF. The CDR3, as DNA: TGTGCCAGCAGCTCACAGGGCTACGAGCAGTACTTC. The variable domain in full, completed from reference TRBV7-9 and TRBJ2-7, reads DTGVSQNPRHKITKRGQNVTFRCDPISEHNRLYWYRQTLGQGPEFLTYFQNEAQLEKSRLLSDRFSAERPKGSFSTLEIQRTEQGDSAMYLCASSSQGYEQYFGPGTRLTVT.

The CDR3 region has the DNA TGTGCCAGTAGTTCTATGGACAGTTATAGCAATCAGCCCCAGCATTTT. It encodes CASSSMDSYSNQPQHF. The chain has TRBV19 and TRBJ1-5, with TRBD1 as a possible D gene (6 bases). The V gene's germline CDR1 is LNHDA and CDR2 SQIVND (reference sequence). The germline V and J ends were trimmed by 5 bases and 0 bases, with 14 bases remaining between them. The CDR3 runs to 16 residues.

The chain joins TRBV7-3 to TRBJ2-6; D ambiguous. The germline V gene encodes CDR1 SGHTA and CDR2 FQGTGA. The CDR3 loop spans 16 amino acids. V was cut by 3 bases and J by 0 bases, with 9 bases left in between. The CDR3 region is CASSLTLASGANVLTF. The CDR3 bases are TGTGCCAGCAGCTTGACCTTGGCCTCTGGGGCCAACGTCCTGACTTTC.

V gene TRBV29-1 combines with J gene TRBJ2-2; 11 bases match TRBD1. This CDR3 is 13 amino acids long. Germline CDR1 reads SQVTM; CDR2 reads ANQGSEA. Trimming cost V 5 bases and J 7 bases; bases outside gene matches: 3. CDR3 nucleotide sequence: TGCAGCGTTACCGGGACAGGGGGCGGGGAGCTGTTTTTT. Its translation is CSVTGTGGGELFF.

The chain combines TRBV20-1 with TRBJ2-1; tentatively, D is TRBD2 (6 bases). The V gene lost 5 bases and the J gene lost 10 bases, with 12 bases spanning the gap. Germline-derived CDR1 and CDR2 are DFQATT and SNEGSKA (reference sequence). The CDR3 sequence is 11 residues long. Written as DNA, the CDR3 is TGCAGTGCTGGTAGAGGGAGGGAGCAGTTCTTC. Its protein is CSAGRGREQFF.

The chain employs TRBV19 and TRBJ1-4, with D tentatively TRBD1 (5 bases). Trimming stripped 3 bases from V and 11 bases from J, with 16 bases between. CDR1 is LNHDA and CDR2 is SQIVND in the germline V gene (reference sequence). The length of the CDR3 is 14 residues. In nucleotides, the CDR3 is TGTGCCAGTAGTATCGACAGTGCCGGCGGGAAACTGTTTTTT. Translating gives CASSIDSAGGKLFF.

The V call is TRBV5-4, the J call TRBJ2-1; TRBD1 matches 11 bases. V lost 4 bases, J lost 5 bases, and 5 bases stayed unmatched. CDR1 is SGHNT, CDR2 YYREEE, per germline (reference sequence). This CDR3 spans 15 amino acids. The CDR3 sequence is CASSRDRGNHNEQFF. The CDR3 nucleotides read TGTGCCAGCAGCCGGGACAGGGGGAACCACAATGAGCAGTTCTTC. The full variable domain, completed using reference TRBV5-4 and TRBJ2-1, is ETGVTQSPTHLIKTRGQQVTLRCSSQSGHNTVSWYQQALGQGPQFIFQYYREEENGRGNFPPRFSGLQFPNYSSELNVNALELDDSALYLCASSRDRGNHNEQFFGPGTRLTVL.

The sample holds a few counts of this clone. The rearrangement uses TRBV7-9 and TRBJ1-1; D is possibly TRBD1 (6 bases). V was clipped by 4 bases and J by 3 bases, with 15 bases between them. CDR3 length equals 15 residues. CDR1 and CDR2 from the germline V gene are SEHNR and FQNEAQ (reference sequence). The CDR3 sequence: CASSSNPRGDTEAFF. The CDR3 bases are TGTGCCAGCAGCTCAAATCCCAGGGGTGACACTGAAGCTTTCTTT.

The J gene is TRBJ2-7, the V gene TRBV6-5, with TRBD1 matching over 8 bases. The CDR3 spans 14 residues. The V gene end was trimmed by 6 bases and the J gene end by 2 bases; junction bases not matched to a gene: 6. CDR1 and CDR2 (germline): MNHEY, SVGAGI. The chain's CDR3 is CASRTGADTYEQYF. CDR3 DNA sequence: TGTGCCAGCAGGACAGGGGCGGATACCTACGAGCAGTACTTC.

This sequence joins TRBV6-5 and TRBJ2-7; a possible D gene is TRBD2 (7 bases). This CDR3 is 14 amino acids long. V lost 8 bases, J lost 2 bases, and 16 bases lay in between. CDR1 is MNHEY and CDR2 is SVGAGI in the germline V gene. In DNA form, the CDR3 reads TGTGCCAGCCGTAGGGAGGGGGAAACCTACGAGCAGTACTTC. Translating gives CASRREGETYEQYF.